These 19 T cell receptor beta chains were sequenced from one sample in a study of blood T cell repertoires in COVID-19. Profiled with immunoSEQ multiplex PCR; TCRdb holds only in-frame clones, not every one. Of 300,000 or so clones in the sample, about four fifths were seen once. The sequencing input was peripheral blood. Receptors originate from a woman aged 50 to 60 with acute or convalescent COVID-19.

The chain links TRBV30 to TRBJ1-2; D ambiguous. Germline loops: CDR1 GTSNPN, CDR2 SVGIG (reference sequence). The germline V and J ends were trimmed by 2 bases and 3 bases, with 10 bases remaining between them. The CDR3 covers 13 residues. CDR3: CAWSSGSHYGYTF. The CDR3 DNA follows: TGTGCCTGGAGTTCTGGCAGTCACTATGGCTACACCTTC.

This chain joins TRBV13 and TRBJ2-5; 7 bases are a match to TRBD1. CDR3 length equals 17 residues. Losses at the gene ends were 4 bases for V and 2 bases for J; bases not matched to a gene: 13. Germline V lookup: CDR1 PRHDT, CDR2 FYEKMQ (reference sequence). The CDR3 sequence: CASSSRGNQGTQETQYF. In DNA form, the CDR3 reads TGTGCCAGCAGCTCCAGGGGGAATCAGGGGACGCAAGAGACCCAGTACTTC.

CDR3 bases: TGCGCCAGCAGCCAAGCGACAGGTGAAGCTTTCTTT. Its translation is CASSQATGEAFF. J is TRBJ1-1 and V is TRBV4-3; tentative D call: TRBD1 (6 bases). Germline loops: CDR1 LGHNA, CDR2 YSLEER. CDR3 size: 12 residues. Trimming left V 1 base short and J 7 bases short, with 7 bases between.

This sequence joins TRBV3-1 (or the pseudogene TRBV3-2) and TRBJ1-2, with a tentative D call TRBD1 (5 bases). The germline V gene encodes CDR1 LGHDT and CDR2 YNNKEL (reference sequence). Trimming cost V 1 base and J 6 bases, with 9 bases left between them. The CDR3 contains 13 residues. The CDR3: CASSQVGLDGYTF. The CDR3 DNA reads as TGTGCCAGCAGCCAAGTGGGGCTGGATGGCTACACCTTC.

This chain uses TRBV6-6 with TRBJ1-5; 9 nucleotides line up with TRBD1. J gave up 6 bases and V 4 bases, and 4 bases lay outside the gene matches. Germline values: CDR1 MNHNY, CDR2 SVGAGI (reference sequence). CDR3 length equals 14 residues. This CDR3 reads CASSWGQGSQPQHF. In DNA form, the CDR3 reads TGTGCCAGCAGTTGGGGACAGGGCTCTCAGCCCCAGCATTTT.

A note on this clone: The sample holds other DNA sequences that translate to the same CDR3. The V call is TRBV29-1, the J call TRBJ2-1; D is possibly TRBD2 (5 bases). Trimming shortened V by 4 bases and J by 0 bases, and 10 bases separated the two germline ends. Germline CDR1 SQVTM, CDR2 ANQGSEA. This CDR3 contains 14 residues. The CDR3 nucleotides read TGCAGCGTTGTTGGTGGGAGCTCCTACAATGAGCAGTTCTTC. This sequence encodes CSVVGGSSYNEQFF.

This chain uses TRBV5-6 with TRBJ2-2, with 9 bases fitting TRBD1. Germline CDR1 reads SGHDT; CDR2 reads YYEEEE. The V segment lost 4 bases and the J segment 7 bases; nucleotides outside the gene matches: 8. This CDR3 has 15 amino acids. The CDR3 DNA reads as TGTGCCAGCAGCCGTGCAGGACAGGGGTACGGGGAGCTGTTTTTT. Its translation is CASSRAGQGYGELFF.

This chain uses TRBV29-1 with TRBJ2-7, with TRBD2 matching over 8 bases. Germline V gene lookup returns CDR1 SQVTM and CDR2 ANQGSEA. The CDR3 sequence is 15 residues long. V was clipped by 3 bases and J by 3 bases; unmatched bases: 10. CDR3 DNA: TGCAGCGTTGAGGAAGGAGCGGGAGAGAGCTACGAGCAGTACTTC. Its protein is CSVEEGAGESYEQYF.

This chain uses TRBV6-1 with TRBJ1-1, with D unclear. V dropped 2 bases and J dropped 0 bases, with 7 bases sitting between them. CDR1 is MNHNS, CDR2 SASEGT, per germline. The CDR3 extends over 14 amino acids. CDR3 bases: TGTGCCAGCAGTGAAACTGTGATGAACACTGAAGCTTTCTTT. Translating it yields CASSETVMNTEAFF.

The V gene is TRBV9, the J gene TRBJ1-4, with D possibly matching TRBD1 (5 bases). This CDR3 contains 15 residues. Trimming stripped 0 bases from V and 10 bases from J, with 16 bases between. Germline-derived CDR1 and CDR2 are SGDLS and YYNGEE. The CDR3 sequence: CASSVDGGGDGKLFF. The CDR3 DNA reads TGTGCCAGCAGCGTAGATGGCGGGGGGGATGGAAAACTGTTTTTT.

The V and J genes are TRBV11-1 and TRBJ1-2; a weak D match, TRBD1 (6 bases). The V and J ends lost 4 bases and 0 bases respectively, with 6 bases between them. Germline-derived CDR1 and CDR2 are SGHAT and FQDESV (reference sequence). The CDR3 length is 13 residues. Here the CDR3 DNA reads TGTGCCAGCAGCTGGGACACTAACTATGGCTACACCTTC. Amino acids: CASSWDTNYGYTF.

The chain joins TRBV9 to TRBJ1-3; 9 positions agree with TRBD1. Germline lookup yields CDR1 SGDLS and CDR2 YYNGEE. V gave up 3 bases and J gave up 2 bases; unmatched junction bases: 15. This CDR3 is built from 19 residues. As DNA, the CDR3 is TGTGCCAGCAGCGCTCGGCCACCGGGACAGGGTGAGGCTGGAAACACCATATATTTT. As protein: CASSARPPGQGEAGNTIYF.

V usage is TRBV5-8 and J usage is TRBJ1-2, with 7 bases lining up with TRBD1. Germline V lookup: CDR1 SGHTS, CDR2 YDEGEE. V lost 6 bases to trimming and J lost 6 bases; unmatched junction nucleotides: 20. The CDR3 has 17 amino acids. Written as DNA, the CDR3 is TGTGCCAGCACCGGGAGGGGGCGAGGGATCTATCGGGATGGCTACACCTTC. It translates to CASTGRGRGIYRDGYTF.

The chain couples TRBV10-2 to TRBJ2-2, with D maybe TRBD1 (5 bases). CDR1 is WSHSY, CDR2 SAAADI, per germline. The CDR3 has 16 residues. Deletions cut 2 bases from V and 4 bases from J, with 14 bases between. The CDR3 loop reads CASSEPDMVGTGELFF. The CDR3 nucleotides are TGCGCCAGCAGTGAGCCGGACATGGTGGGCACCGGGGAGCTGTTTTTT.

CDR3 in DNA: TGTGCCACCAGTGATTCCCAGGATGGCTATGGCTACACCTTC. Amino acid sequence: CATSDSQDGYGYTF. The chain joins TRBV24-1 to TRBJ1-2; D is undetermined. Trimming removed 2 bases from V and 4 bases from J, with 10 bases in between. This CDR3 has 14 residues. Germline V gives CDR1 KGHDR, CDR2 SFDVKD.

The rearrangement uses TRBV30 and TRBJ1-3; no definite D call. V dropped 1 base and J dropped 4 bases, with 8 bases sitting between them. The CDR3 totals 13 residues. Germline V gene sequence: CDR1 GTSNPN, CDR2 SVGIG (reference sequence). CDR3 bases: TGTGCCTGGAGTGCCTTTCAGGGAAACACCATATATTTT. It translates to CAWSAFQGNTIYF.

The genes are TRBV9 and TRBJ2-2, with a weak D call TRBD2 (5 bases). The V gene's germline CDR1 is SGDLS and CDR2 YYNGEE. CDR3 length: 13 residues. Trimming removed 6 bases from V and 5 bases from J, with 11 bases in between. In DNA form, the CDR3 reads TGTGCCAGCACCCCCCGGGGAACCGGGGAGCTGTTTTTT. Translated, it gives CASTPRGTGELFF.

Concerning this clone: Other DNA sequences from this sample encode an identical CDR3 as well. The chain uses TRBV6-5 and TRBJ2-3, with D possibly TRBD2 on 7 matching bases. The CDR3 is 14 residues long. From germline, CDR1 is MNHEY and CDR2 SVGAGI. V was shortened by 8 bases and J by 1 base, with 13 bases between the two germline ends. This chain's CDR3 is CASRGLAGTDTQYF. The CDR3 bases are TGTGCCAGCCGGGGGCTAGCGGGCACAGATACGCAGTATTTT.

The rearrangement joins TRBV6-6 to TRBJ1-2; D is ambiguous. CDR1 and CDR2 (germline): MNHNY, SVGAGI (reference sequence). Deletions cut 4 bases from V and 4 bases from J, with 4 bases between. The CDR3 length is 11 residues. The CDR3 here is CASSSSYGYTF. CDR3 nucleotide sequence: TGTGCCAGCAGTTCGAGCTATGGCTACACCTTC.